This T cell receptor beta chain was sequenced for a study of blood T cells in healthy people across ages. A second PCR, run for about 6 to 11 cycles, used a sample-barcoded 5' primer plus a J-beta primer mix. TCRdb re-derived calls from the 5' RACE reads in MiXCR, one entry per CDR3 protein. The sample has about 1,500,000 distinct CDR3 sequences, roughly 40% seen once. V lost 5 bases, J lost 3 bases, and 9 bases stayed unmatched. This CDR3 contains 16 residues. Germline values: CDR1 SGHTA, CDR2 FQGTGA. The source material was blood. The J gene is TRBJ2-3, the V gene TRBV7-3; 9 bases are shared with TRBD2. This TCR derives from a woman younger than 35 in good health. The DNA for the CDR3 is TGTGCCAGCAGCCTCCAACCCAGCGGGGGGACAGATACGCAGTATTTT. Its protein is CASSLQPSGGTDTQYF.